Sequencing of this TCR beta chain was carried out in a study of Ad26.COV2.S vaccination and SARS-CoV-2 variants. From germline, CDR1 is LGHNA and CDR2 YSLEER. The CDR3 contains 19 residues. J was trimmed by 0 bases and V by 0 bases; bases with no gene match: 10. Assay: immunoSEQ multiplex PCR; the TCRdb copy retains only in-frame clones and omits some. The sample includes around 450,000 clones, around 90% of them seen just once. For this clone: Its antigen remains unknown.

Treatment denoted: about 20 received Ad26.COV2.S at low or high dose, single or two shots; five or six received placebo; per-sample allocation not given. Samples analyzed were those drawn on day 63 after the first vaccine or placebo injection. The shot given was an Ad26 vector that makes Wuhan-strain SARS-CoV-2 spike. Whole-study results and caveats: Using TCR breadth and depth analyses may have led to underestimated total T cell responses.

Sequencing was performed on peripheral blood, taken in a trial of Ad26.COV2.S vaccine versus placebo. The V call is TRBV4-3, the J call TRBJ2-3; 9 bases match TRBD2. The source is a person aged 18-60 years who received the Ad26.COV2.S COVID-19 vaccine or a placebo. CDR3 residues: CASSQDSSGLAASTDTQYF. CDR3 nucleotide sequence: TGCGCCAGCAGCCAAGATTCGTCGGGACTAGCAGCTAGCACAGATACGCAGTATTTT.